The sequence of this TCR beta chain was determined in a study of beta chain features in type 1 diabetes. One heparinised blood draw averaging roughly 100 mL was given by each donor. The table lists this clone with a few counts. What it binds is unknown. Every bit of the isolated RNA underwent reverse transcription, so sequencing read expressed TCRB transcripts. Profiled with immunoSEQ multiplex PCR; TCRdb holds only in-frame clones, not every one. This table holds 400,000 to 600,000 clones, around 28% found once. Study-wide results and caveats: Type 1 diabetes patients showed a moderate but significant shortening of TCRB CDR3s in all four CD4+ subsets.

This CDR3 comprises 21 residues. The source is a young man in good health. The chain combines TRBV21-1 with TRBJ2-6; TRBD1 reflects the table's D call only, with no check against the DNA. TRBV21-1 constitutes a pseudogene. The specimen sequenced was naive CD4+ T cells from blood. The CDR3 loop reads CASISHGMDTASSSGANVLTF. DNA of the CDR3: TGTGCCAGCATCTCTCATGGCATGGACACGGCGTCATCCTCTGGGGCCAACGTCCTGACTTTC.